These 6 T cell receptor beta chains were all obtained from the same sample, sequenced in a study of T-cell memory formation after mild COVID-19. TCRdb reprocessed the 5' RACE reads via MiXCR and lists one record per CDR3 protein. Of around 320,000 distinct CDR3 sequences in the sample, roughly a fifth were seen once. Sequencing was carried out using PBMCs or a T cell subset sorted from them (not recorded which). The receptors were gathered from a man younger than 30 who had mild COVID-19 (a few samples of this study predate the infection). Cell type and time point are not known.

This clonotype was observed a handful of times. CDR3 sequence (DNA): TGTGCCAGCAGCGTGGGACAGGAGTATTCACCCCTCCACTTT. Translating it yields CASSVGQEYSPLHF. The rearrangement links TRBV9 to TRBJ1-6, with 8 bases that match TRBD1. Looked up from germline, CDR1 is SGDLS and CDR2 is YYNGEE. The CDR3 consists of 14 residues. The J segment lost 8 bases and the V segment lost 2 bases, leaving 3 bases of the junction unmatched.

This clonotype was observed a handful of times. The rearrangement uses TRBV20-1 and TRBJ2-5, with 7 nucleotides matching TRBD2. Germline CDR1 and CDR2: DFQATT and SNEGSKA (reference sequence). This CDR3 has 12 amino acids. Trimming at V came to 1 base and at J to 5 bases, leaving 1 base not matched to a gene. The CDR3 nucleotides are TGCAGTGCTAGAGTACTAGCGGAGACCCAGTACTTC. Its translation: CSARVLAETQYF.

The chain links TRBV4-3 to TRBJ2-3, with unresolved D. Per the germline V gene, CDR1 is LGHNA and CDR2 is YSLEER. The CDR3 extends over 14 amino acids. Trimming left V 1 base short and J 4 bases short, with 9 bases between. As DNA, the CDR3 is TGCGCCAGCAGCCAAGTGTTTTCCTCAGATACGCAGTATTTT. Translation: CASSQVFSSDTQYF.

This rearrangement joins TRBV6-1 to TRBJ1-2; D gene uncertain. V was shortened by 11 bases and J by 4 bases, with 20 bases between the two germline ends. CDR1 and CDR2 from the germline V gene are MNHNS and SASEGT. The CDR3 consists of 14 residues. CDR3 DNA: TGTGCCGGCTCCACCCCTGGAGGATCCTATGGCTACACCTTC. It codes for CAGSTPGGSYGYTF.

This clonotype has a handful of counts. The CDR3 reads CSARGGAGSNQPQHF. For the CDR3, the DNA is TGCAGTGCTAGGGGGGGGGCCGGAAGCAATCAGCCCCAGCATTTT. The gene calls are TRBV20-1 and TRBJ1-5; perhaps TRBD1 as D (6 bases). CDR3 size: 15 residues. In germline, CDR1 is DFQATT, CDR2 SNEGSKA (reference sequence). V was trimmed by 3 bases and J by 1 base, leaving 13 bases between them.

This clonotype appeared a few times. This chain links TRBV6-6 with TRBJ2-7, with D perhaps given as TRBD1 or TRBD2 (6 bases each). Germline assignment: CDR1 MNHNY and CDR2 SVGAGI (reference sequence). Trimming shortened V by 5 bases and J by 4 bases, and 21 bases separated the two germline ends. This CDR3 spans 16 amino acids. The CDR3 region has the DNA TGTGCCAGCAGTGACACTGGGGGGCCACGTAATTACGAGCAGTACGTC. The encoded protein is CASSDTGGPRNYEQYV.